This T cell receptor beta chain was captured in a study of response to subunit inactivated influenza vaccine. This clonotype was observed a few times. TCRdb redid the calling of the RT-PCR reads with MiXCR, one entry per CDR3 protein. The sample carries around 750,000 distinct CDR3 sequences, over 20% recorded once. This CDR3 has 14 amino acids. The germline CDR1 and CDR2 sequences are DFQATT and SNEGSKA (reference sequence). V gave up 2 bases and J gave up 8 bases; unmatched junction bases: 9. The sequence came from a man aged 50-59 years who received an inactivated influenza vaccine. This chain joins TRBV20-1 and TRBJ2-1; 7 bases align to TRBD2. The source material was PBMCs from blood, sampled around 5 days after vaccination. DNA for the CDR3: TGCAGTGCTAGACTAGCGGTCCACTTGGATGAGCAGTTCTTC. Translation: CSARLAVHLDEQFF.